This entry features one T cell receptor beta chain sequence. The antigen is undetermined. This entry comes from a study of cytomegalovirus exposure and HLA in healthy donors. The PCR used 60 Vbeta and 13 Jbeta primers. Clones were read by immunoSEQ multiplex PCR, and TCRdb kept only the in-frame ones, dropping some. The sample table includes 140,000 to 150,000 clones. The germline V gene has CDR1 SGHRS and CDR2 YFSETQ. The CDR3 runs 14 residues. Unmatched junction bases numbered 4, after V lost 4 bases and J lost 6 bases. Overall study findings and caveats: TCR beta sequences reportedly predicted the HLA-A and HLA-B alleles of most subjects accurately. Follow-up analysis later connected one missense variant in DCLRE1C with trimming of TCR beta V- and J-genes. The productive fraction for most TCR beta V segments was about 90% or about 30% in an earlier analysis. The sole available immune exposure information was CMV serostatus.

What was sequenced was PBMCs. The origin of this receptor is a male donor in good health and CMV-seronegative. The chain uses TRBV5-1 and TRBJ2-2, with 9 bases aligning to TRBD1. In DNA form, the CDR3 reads TGCGCCAGCAGCATGGGACAGGGCTCCGGGGAGCTGTTTTTT. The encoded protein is CASSMGQGSGELFF.